These T cell receptor beta chains were read from a single sample in a study of blood T cells in healthy people across ages. TCRdb analysed the 5' RACE reads with MiXCR anew, one entry per CDR3 protein. The data show 800,000 to 950,000 distinct CDR3 sequences, with about 29% seen just once and roughly 10% held by the top ten. These data also formed part of another study, on T cells of mothers and their children.

The sequenced sample consisted of blood. The receptors come from a woman aged 40 to 50 in good health. CDR3s include the opening cysteine and the closing phenylalanine or tryptophan. Each record gives: clone size, D gene, V gene, J gene, CDR3 length, CDR3 protein, CDR3 DNA. A D gene is named only where the DNA matches it firmly. A row's size may be missing; if present it is once, few, many or a size class.

clone size: -; D gene: -; V gene: TRBV7-6; J gene: TRBJ2-7; CDR3 length: 14; CDR3 protein: CASSRGNRANEQYF; CDR3 DNA: TGTGCCAGCAGCCGCGGGAACAGGGCGAACGAGCAGTACTTC
clone size: few; D gene: -; V gene: TRBV7-2; J gene: TRBJ1-2; CDR3 length: 14; CDR3 protein: CASRARGFGYGYTF; CDR3 DNA: TGTGCCAGCAGAGCTAGGGGTTTCGGCTATGGCTACACCTTC
clone size: many; D gene: -; V gene: TRBV29-1; J gene: TRBJ2-7; CDR3 length: 14; CDR3 protein: CSAGRARSPYEQYF; CDR3 DNA: TGCAGCGCCGGTCGGGCAAGGAGCCCCTACGAGCAGTACTTC
clone size: -; D gene: TRBD2; V gene: TRBV7-8; J gene: TRBJ2-7; CDR3 length: 18; CDR3 protein: CASSLETSGGLSSYEQYF; CDR3 DNA: TGTGCCAGCAGCTTAGAAACTAGCGGGGGGCTAAGCTCCTACGAGCAGTACTTC
clone size: once; D gene: TRBD1; V gene: TRBV20-1; J gene: TRBJ2-3; CDR3 length: 16; CDR3 protein: CSAPPPTGAYTDTQYF; CDR3 DNA: TGCAGTGCTCCTCCTCCGACAGGGGCGTACACAGATACGCAGTATTTT
clone size: -; D gene: TRBD2; V gene: TRBV7-2; J gene: TRBJ2-7; CDR3 length: 15; CDR3 protein: CASSLVLAGKYEQYF; CDR3 DNA: TGTGCCAGCAGCTTAGTCCTAGCGGGGAAGTACGAGCAGTACTTC
clone size: -; D gene: -; V gene: TRBV3-1; J gene: TRBJ2-7; CDR3 length: 16; CDR3 protein: CASSQGTESSYNEQYF; CDR3 DNA: TGTGCCAGCAGCCAAGGAACAGAAAGCTCCTACAATGAGCAGTACTTC
clone size: few; D gene: -; V gene: TRBV27; J gene: TRBJ2-5; CDR3 length: 12; CDR3 protein: CASSYPPETQYF; CDR3 DNA: TGTGCCAGCAGTTATCCCCCGGAGACCCAGTACTTC
clone size: many; D gene: -; V gene: TRBV7-7; J gene: TRBJ2-1; CDR3 length: 15; CDR3 protein: CASSPIRSSYNEQFF; CDR3 DNA: TGTGCTAGCAGCCCCATCCGGAGCTCCTACAATGAGCAGTTCTTC
clone size: -; D gene: -; V gene: TRBV7-2; J gene: TRBJ1-5; CDR3 length: 14; CDR3 protein: CASSPGPGFDPQHF; CDR3 DNA: TGTGCCAGCAGCCCCGGACCGGGGTTCGACCCCCAGCATTTT
clone size: few; D gene: -; V gene: TRBV7-8; J gene: TRBJ1-6; CDR3 length: 15; CDR3 protein: CASSPEPAGNSPLHF; CDR3 DNA: TGTGCCAGCAGCCCCGAACCGGCGGGTAATTCACCCCTCCACTTT
clone size: -; D gene: -; V gene: TRBV7-9; J gene: TRBJ1-6; CDR3 length: 14; CDR3 protein: CASSPGTPGTPLHF; CDR3 DNA: TGTGCCAGCAGCCCCGGGACACCCGGTACACCCCTCCACTTT
clone size: few; D gene: -; V gene: TRBV27; J gene: TRBJ2-2; CDR3 length: 16; CDR3 protein: CASSRPTDINTGELFF; CDR3 DNA: TGTGCCAGCAGTCGTCCGACGGACATCAACACCGGGGAGCTGTTTTTT
clone size: few; D gene: TRBD1; V gene: TRBV6-6; J gene: TRBJ1-1; CDR3 length: 12; CDR3 protein: CASVTGDLSAFF; CDR3 DNA: TGTGCCAGCGTAACAGGGGACCTGTCAGCTTTCTTT
clone size: -; D gene: -; V gene: TRBV5-8; J gene: TRBJ2-7; CDR3 length: 16; CDR3 protein: CASSLKGGGRSDEQYF; CDR3 DNA: TGTGCCAGCAGCCTAAAAGGGGGGGGGCGGAGTGACGAGCAGTACTTC